This T cell receptor beta chain comes out of a study of radiotherapy plus CTLA-4 blockade in lung cancer. Whole-study results and caveats: TCR clones of tumor origin grew in blood after radiotherapy plus ipilimumab. Together with interferon-beta, which increased in serum after radiation, early dynamic changes in blood T cell clones were reportedly the best predictors of response.

TCRdb's table, derived via immunoSEQ multiplex PCR, lists solely in-frame clones and lacks some. The sample includes around 56,000 clones, roughly 80% of them seen just once. Germline values: CDR1 KGHSH, CDR2 LQKENI. The CDR3 extends over 14 amino acids. The V gene lost 4 bases and the J gene lost 6 bases, with 16 bases spanning the gap. With ipilimumab providing CTLA-4 blockade, focal radiation was administered to patients who had chemo-refractory metastatic non-small-cell lung cancer. Regarding this clone: What it binds is not known.

The receptor was derived from a human donor with non-small cell lung cancer who had a complete response to radiotherapy plus ipilimumab. This chain links TRBV18 with TRBJ2-7, with TRBD1 as a possible D gene (6 bases). The sample here was peripheral blood, taken from a patient treated with radiotherapy plus ipilimumab. Here the CDR3 reads CASSLGTSRSEQYF. The CDR3 region has the DNA TGTGCCAGCTCACTCGGGACATCCAGGAGCGAGCAGTACTTC.